This entry lists 14 T cell receptor beta chains sequenced from one sample in a study of cytomegalovirus exposure and HLA in healthy donors. It was with 60 Vbeta and 13 Jbeta primers that the PCR ran. Clones were read by immunoSEQ multiplex PCR, and TCRdb kept only the in-frame ones, dropping some. This sample has 200,000 to 250,000 clones, with about 78% found just once. The sequencing sample was made of PBMCs. All receptors derive from a male donor in good health and CMV-seronegative.

V and J are TRBV5-1 and TRBJ2-5, with 8 bases identical to TRBD1. Trimming took 1 base from V and 11 from J; bases not matched to a gene: 10. This CDR3 has 14 amino acids. Germline V lookup: CDR1 SGHRS, CDR2 YFSETQ. The CDR3 coding sequence is TGCGCCAGCAGCTTGCTGGGACAGGCGGAAGAGCAGTACTTC. Translating it yields CASSLLGQAEEQYF. The full variable domain, its missing parts supplied by reference TRBV5-1 and TRBJ2-5, is KAGVTQTPRYLIKTRGQQVTLSCSPISGHRSVSWYQQTPGQGLQFLFEYFSETQRNKGNFPGRFSGRQFSNSRSEMNVSTLELGDSALYLCASSLLGQAEEQYFGPGTRLLVL.

This clone has a handful of counts. The CDR3 DNA sequence: TGTGCCAGCAGCTTAGCAGGGGCCCAGTACTTC. Encoded protein: CASSLAGAQYF. V gene TRBV7-8 combines with J gene TRBJ2-5, with D perhaps TRBD1 (5 bases). Germline V CDR1 and CDR2: SGHVS, FQNEAQ. The V gene lost 0 bases and the J gene lost 9 bases, with 5 bases spanning the gap. This CDR3 spans 11 amino acids.

This clone appeared once. The chain employs TRBV9 and TRBJ2-5, with TRBD2 matching 11 bases. This CDR3 is 19 amino acids long. Per the germline V gene, CDR1 is SGDLS and CDR2 is YYNGEE. V gave up 4 bases and J gave up 5 bases; unmatched junction bases: 19. The CDR3: CASSPSLAGGEGLVETQYF. For the CDR3, the DNA is TGTGCCAGCAGCCCGTCTCTAGCGGGAGGTGAAGGGCTTGTCGAGACCCAGTACTTC.

The V gene is TRBV10-2, the J gene TRBJ1-1; 9 bases line up with TRBD1. The CDR3 covers 14 residues. The V gene's germline CDR1 is WSHSY and CDR2 SAAADI. Trimming took 0 bases from V and 4 from J; bases not matched to a gene: 0. CDR3 coding DNA: TGCGCCAGCAGTGAGTCGACAGGGGGCACTGAAGCTTTCTTT. Protein: CASSESTGGTEAFF.

The rearrangement joins TRBV18 to TRBJ2-7; 14 nucleotides line up with TRBD2. Germline V gene sequence: CDR1 KGHSH, CDR2 LQKENI. V shed 3 bases, J shed 2 bases, and the junction held 3 bases outside the gene matches. The CDR3 runs to 16 residues. The CDR3 loop reads CASSPPTSGRAYEQYF. The CDR3, as DNA: TGTGCCAGCTCACCCCCGACTAGCGGGAGGGCCTACGAGCAGTACTTC.

The genes are TRBV5-1 and TRBJ2-3; 10 bases agree with TRBD1. The ends lost 0 bases at V and 1 base at J; junction bases unmatched: 8. This CDR3 has 18 residues. CDR1 is SGHRS and CDR2 is YFSETQ in the germline V gene. This CDR3 is CASSLDIRTGGRTDTQYF. For the CDR3, the DNA is TGCGCCAGCAGCTTGGATATCCGGACAGGGGGACGCACAGATACGCAGTATTTT.

The chain joins TRBV5-5 to TRBJ2-3; 7 bases line up with TRBD1. This CDR3 has 18 residues. Germline V gene sequence: CDR1 SGHKS, CDR2 YYEKEE (reference sequence). The ends lost 4 bases at V and 0 bases at J; junction bases unmatched: 14. DNA of the CDR3: TGTGCCAGCAGCCACACCCAAAGGGGGCGGTTTAGCACAGATACGCAGTATTTT. Its translation is CASSHTQRGRFSTDTQYF.

This clone was seen more than once but under ten times. The V and J genes are TRBV6-5 and TRBJ2-7, with D possibly matching TRBD2 (5 bases). Looked up from germline, CDR1 is MNHEY and CDR2 is SVGAGI. This CDR3 has 15 residues. The V and J ends lost 5 bases and 0 bases respectively, with 14 bases between them. This CDR3 reads CASSVLRGSSYEQYF. The CDR3 DNA sequence: TGTGCCAGCAGTGTGCTCCGGGGTAGCTCCTACGAGCAGTACTTC.

The chain recombines TRBV2 with TRBJ2-2, with a weak D call TRBD1 (5 bases). This CDR3 contains 13 residues. Trimming took 6 bases from V and 6 from J, leaving 11 bases between them. Germline assignment: CDR1 SNHLY and CDR2 FYNNEI. This CDR3 reads CASRQGIAGELFF. The CDR3 region has the DNA TGTGCCAGCAGGCAGGGTATTGCCGGGGAGCTGTTTTTT. The full variable domain, completed using reference TRBV2 and TRBJ2-2, is EPEVTQTPSHQVTQMGQEVILRCVPISNHLYFYWYRQILGQKVEFLVSFYNNEISEKSEIFDDQFSVERPDGSNFTLKIRSTKLEDSAMYFCASRQGIAGELFFGEGSRLTVL.

J is TRBJ1-3 and V is TRBV7-6; D may be TRBD1 (6 bases). The CDR3 length is 16 residues. V lost 4 bases, J lost 4 bases, and 17 bases lay in between. Per the germline V gene, CDR1 is SGHVS and CDR2 is FNYEAQ. The CDR3 region is CASSSATGWVGNTIYF. In DNA, the CDR3 is TGTGCCAGCAGCTCCGCGACAGGTTGGGTGGGAAACACCATATATTTT.

This rearrangement joins TRBV5-1 to TRBJ1-2; D not certain. The CDR3 is 12 residues long. The V end was cut by 7 bases, the J end by 2 bases, with 9 bases between. The V gene's germline CDR1 is SGHRS and CDR2 YFSETQ. CDR3 in DNA: TGCGCCAGCCACACGGGGAACTATGGCTACACCTTC. Amino acids: CASHTGNYGYTF.

The rearrangement joins TRBV7-8 to TRBJ2-7; D may be TRBD1 (7 bases). The CDR3 spans 15 residues. Looked up from germline, CDR1 is SGHVS and CDR2 is FQNEAQ. V gave up 4 bases and J gave up 3 bases, with 16 bases separating them. The CDR3 spells CASSSRQGGDYEQYF. The DNA of the CDR3 is TGTGCCAGCAGCTCTAGACAGGGAGGAGACTACGAGCAGTACTTC. The whole variable domain, filled in from reference TRBV7-8 and TRBJ2-7, reads GAGVSQSPRYKVAKRGQDVALRCDPISGHVSLFWYQQALGQGPEFLTYFQNEAQLDKSGLPSDRFFAERPEGSVSTLKIQRTQQEDSAVYLCASSSRQGGDYEQYFGPGTRLTVT.

The table lists this clone with a few counts. This chain links TRBV5-1 with TRBJ1-1; D not certain. V was trimmed by 1 base and J by 1 base, leaving 11 bases between them. This CDR3 spans 15 amino acids. The germline V gene has CDR1 SGHRS and CDR2 YFSETQ. The CDR3 here is CASSLFEGGNTEAFF. The CDR3 DNA sequence: TGCGCCAGCAGCTTGTTCGAGGGAGGGAACACTGAAGCTTTCTTT.

This chain connects TRBV5-1 to TRBJ2-7; D may be TRBD2 (6 bases). This CDR3 has 13 amino acids. In germline, CDR1 is SGHRS, CDR2 YFSETQ. V was shortened by 4 bases and J by 5 bases, with 13 bases between the two germline ends. In DNA form, the CDR3 reads TGCGCCAGCAGCCCTCCTGGCGGGGACGAGCAGTACTTC. Translation gives CASSPPGGDEQYF.